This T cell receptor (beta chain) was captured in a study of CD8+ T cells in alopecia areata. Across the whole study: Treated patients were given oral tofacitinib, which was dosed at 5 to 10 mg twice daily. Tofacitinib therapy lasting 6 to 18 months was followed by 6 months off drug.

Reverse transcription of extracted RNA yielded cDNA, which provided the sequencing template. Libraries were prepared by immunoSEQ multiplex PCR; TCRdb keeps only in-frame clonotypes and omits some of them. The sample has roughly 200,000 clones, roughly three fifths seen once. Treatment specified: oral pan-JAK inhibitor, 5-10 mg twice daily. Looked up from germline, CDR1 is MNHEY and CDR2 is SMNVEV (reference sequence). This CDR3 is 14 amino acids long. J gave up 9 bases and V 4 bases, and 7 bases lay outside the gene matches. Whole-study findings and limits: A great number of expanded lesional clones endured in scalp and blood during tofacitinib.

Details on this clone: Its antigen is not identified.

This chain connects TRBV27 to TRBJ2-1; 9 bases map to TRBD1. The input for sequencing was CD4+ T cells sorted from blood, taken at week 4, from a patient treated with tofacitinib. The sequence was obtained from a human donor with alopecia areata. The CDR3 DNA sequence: TGTGCCAGCAGTTCATACAGGGGGCTTGGTGAGCAGTTCTTC. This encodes CASSSYRGLGEQFF.